This T cell receptor (beta chain) stems from a study of breast tumors, draining lymph nodes, adjacent tissues. Samples came from axillary lymph nodes draining the breast cancer. Via MiXCR, TCRdb re-called the multiplex PCR reads, giving one row per CDR3 protein. Of more than 100,000 distinct CDR3 sequences listed, 20% to 25% are singletons. Trimming took 4 bases from V and 0 from J, leaving 19 bases between them. The CDR3 consists of 18 residues. The V gene's germline CDR1 is LGHNA and CDR2 YNFKEQ. The sequenced material came from axillary lymph node tissue. This TCR came from a female donor with breast cancer. Some clones in this sample may be carry-over from other donors' samples. The rearrangement links TRBV4-2 to TRBJ2-1; maybe TRBD1 (5 bases). The CDR3, as DNA: TGTGCCAGCAGCCCCAAGCTGGGCAGGGTAAGCTCCTACAATGAGCAGTTCTTC. Its translation: CASSPKLGRVSSYNEQFF.